This T cell receptor (beta chain) was documented in a study of beta chain features in type 1 diabetes. Overall study findings and caveats: Naive, central memory and Treg TCRB repertoires appeared more alike in patients than in healthy donors. PCR might show a preference for shorter templates, equally across patients and controls. All four CD4+ subsets from Type 1 diabetes patients carried moderately but significantly shorter TCRB CDR3s.

On this clone: Its antigen is not identified.

Staining for CD45RO/CCR7/CD25/CD127/CD95/CD27 allowed sorting of CD4+ naive, central memory, regulatory and stem cell-like memory cells. This CDR3 region has 14 residues. The germline V gene encodes CDR1 SEHNR and CDR2 FQNEAQ (reference sequence). V lost 1 base and J 3 bases, leaving 7 bases between the germline ends. Every isolated RNA sample was fully reverse transcribed, so sequencing captured expressed TCRB transcripts. Sequencing used immunoSEQ multiplex PCR; TCRdb keeps in-frame clones, though not all of them. The sample holds around 600,000 clones, roughly 12% seen once. V gene TRBV7-9 combines with J gene TRBJ1-5; D remains unclear. The origin of this receptor is a man aged 30 to 45 with type 1 diabetes. Sequenced sample: naive CD4+ T cells from blood. CDR3: CASSLGEFNQPQHF. The CDR3 DNA follows: TGTGCCAGCAGCTTAGGGGAATTCAATCAGCCCCAGCATTTT.